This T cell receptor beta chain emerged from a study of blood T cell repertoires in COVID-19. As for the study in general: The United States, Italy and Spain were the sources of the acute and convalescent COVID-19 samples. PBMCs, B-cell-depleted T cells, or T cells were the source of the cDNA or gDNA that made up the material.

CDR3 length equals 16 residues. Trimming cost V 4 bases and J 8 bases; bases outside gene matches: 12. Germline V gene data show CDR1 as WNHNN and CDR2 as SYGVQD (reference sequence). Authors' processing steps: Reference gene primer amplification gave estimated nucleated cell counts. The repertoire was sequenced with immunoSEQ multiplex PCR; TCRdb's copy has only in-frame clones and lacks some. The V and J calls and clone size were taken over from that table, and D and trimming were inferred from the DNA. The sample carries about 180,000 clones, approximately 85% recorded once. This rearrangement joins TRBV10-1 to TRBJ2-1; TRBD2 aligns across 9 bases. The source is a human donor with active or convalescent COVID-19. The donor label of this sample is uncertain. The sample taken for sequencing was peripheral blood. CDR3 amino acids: CASSAAGGLGRYEQFF. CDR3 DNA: TGCGCCAGCAGTGCAGCGGGAGGCCTGGGCAGGTATGAGCAGTTCTTC.